This T cell receptor (beta chain) comes out of a study of T-cell reconstitution after alpha-beta-depleted transplantation in children. The authors prepared the TCRbeta library with unique molecular identifiers. TCRdb ran MiXCR on the PCR reads and lists one entry per CDR3 protein. The profile shows around 380,000 distinct CDR3 sequences, 9.5% to 13% of them singletons. This CDR3 comprises 14 residues. In germline, CDR1 is SNHLY, CDR2 FYNNEI. V was clipped by 8 bases and J by 0 bases, with 13 bases between them. The rearrangement links TRBV2 to TRBJ1-2; D is possibly TRBD1 (6 bases). The receptor was isolated from a human donor who donated a stem cell graft to a child with acute myeloid leukemia. Sequenced material: PBMCs from the stem cell graft donor, taken from the stem cell graft. For the CDR3, the DNA is TGTGCCAGCCGTAGGGGGACCTCTAACTATGGCTACACCTTC. This sequence encodes CASRRGTSNYGYTF.